These 11 T cell receptor beta chains came from one sample sequenced in a study of T cells in Graves' hyperthyroidism and ophthalmopathy. RNA transcripts yielded amplified TCR beta CDR3 regions. Researchers ran a first-round RT-PCR on the TCR CDR3 using the HTBI primer set. TCRdb processed the multiplex PCR reads anew with MiXCR; each CDR3 protein has one entry. The sample lists 550,000 to 800,000 distinct CDR3 sequences, roughly 17% occurring once. Sequencing was carried out using blood. These receptors originate from a man aged 18 to 30 with Graves' hyperthyroidism.

In its sample, this clonotype was seen many times. The rearrangement links TRBV11-2 to TRBJ2-3; D is unresolved. The CDR3 is 15 amino acids. Germline V gene data show CDR1 as SGHAT and CDR2 as FQNNGV. Between the trimmed V and J ends, which lost 5 bases and 0 bases, there was a span of 12 bases. This CDR3 is CASSPSRTSTDTQYF. CDR3 nucleotide sequence: TGTGCCAGCAGCCCAAGCCGGACCAGCACAGATACGCAGTATTTT.

The J gene is TRBJ1-1, the V gene TRBV20-1; D call uncertain. The CDR3 totals 15 residues. Looked up from germline, CDR1 is DFQATT and CDR2 is SNEGSKA (reference sequence). Trimming removed 0 bases from V and 4 bases from J, with 15 bases in between. DNA of the CDR3: TGCAGTGCTAGAGATCGTCTACGAGACTTCACTGAAGCTTTCTTT. This translates into CSARDRLRDFTEAFF.

Note on this clonotype: One end of the junction is discordant with germline, which a read error may explain. This chain links TRBV2 with TRBJ2-2; D is uncertain. The CDR3 consists of 14 residues. Germline CDR1 reads SNHLY; CDR2 reads FYNNEI. The CDR3 loop reads CAGSEARSTGELFF. The CDR3 DNA reads TGTGCCGGCAGTGAAGCAAGGAGCACCGGGGAGCTGTTTTTT.

This clonotype appeared many times. This chain links TRBV7-2 with TRBJ2-5; D not certain. CDR1 is SGHTA, CDR2 FQGNSA, per germline. V lost 5 bases, J lost 1 base, and 11 bases lay in between. The CDR3 has 14 amino acids. This CDR3 is CASSHAVTQETQYF. DNA for the CDR3: TGTGCCAGCAGCCACGCTGTGACCCAAGAGACCCAGTACTTC. Looking up the rest from reference TRBV7-2 and TRBJ2-5 gives the full variable domain: GAGVSQSPSNKVTEKGKDVELRCDPISGHTALYWYRQSLGQGLEFLIYFQGNSAPDKSGLPSDRFSAERTGGSVSTLTIQRTQQEDSAVYLCASSHAVTQETQYFGPGTRLLVL.

The chain couples TRBV25-1 to TRBJ2-1, with TRBD1 matching 10 bases. Losses at the gene ends were 1 base for V and 3 bases for J; bases not matched to a gene: 3. The CDR3 spans 16 residues. Per germline, CDR1 MGHDK and CDR2 SYGVNS. The CDR3 bases are TGTGCCAGCAGTGAATCCGGGACAGGGGTCTACAATGAGCAGTTCTTC. Translating it yields CASSESGTGVYNEQFF.

This clonotype was counted many times. The rearrangement links TRBV3-1 to TRBJ1-2; TRBD1 is a possible D gene (5 bases). In germline, CDR1 is LGHDT, CDR2 YNNKEL (reference sequence). With 4 bases removed from V and 7 bases from J, the gap between germline ends came to 10 bases. The CDR3 runs to 12 residues. The CDR3 DNA follows: TGTGCCAGCAGCCTAAGCGGGGGTGGCTACACCTTC. Translated: CASSLSGGGYTF.

Ten or more counts support this clonotype. This chain uses TRBV11-2 with TRBJ2-2; 9 nucleotides match TRBD2. Germline CDR1 and CDR2: SGHAT and FQNNGV. The V segment lost 0 bases and the J segment 2 bases; nucleotides outside the gene matches: 4. The length of the CDR3 is 17 residues. DNA of the CDR3: TGTGCCAGCAGCTTAGACCGACTAGCGGCAAACACCGGGGAGCTGTTTTTT. This gives the protein CASSLDRLAANTGELFF.

This clonotype was seen more than once but under ten times. The chain has TRBV7-2 and TRBJ2-7; D gene uncertain. V was pared by 1 base and J by 0 bases, with 10 bases between. The germline gives CDR1 SGHTA, CDR2 FQGNSA. The CDR3 spans 15 residues. In DNA, the CDR3 is TGTGCCAGCAGCTTAGGACCTACTTTCTCCTACGAGCAGTACTTC. Its translation is CASSLGPTFSYEQYF.

Only a few counts were recorded for this clonotype. This chain connects TRBV19 to TRBJ2-1, with no clear D. With 3 bases removed from V and 8 bases from J, the gap between germline ends came to 14 bases. Germline values: CDR1 LNHDA, CDR2 SQIVND (reference sequence). The CDR3 is 14 residues long. DNA of the CDR3: TGTGCCAGTAGTATCACCCACTCCGAGTATGAGCAGTTCTTC. It is translated as CASSITHSEYEQFF.

This chain links TRBV30 with TRBJ2-7; 9 nucleotides line up with TRBD2. The J segment lost 7 bases and the V segment lost 2 bases, leaving 3 bases of the junction unmatched. Germline V gene data show CDR1 as GTSNPN and CDR2 as SVGIG (reference sequence). This CDR3 region has 12 residues. CDR3 sequence (DNA): TGTGCCTGGAGTCCAACTAGCGGGGAGCAGTACTTC. Its translation is CAWSPTSGEQYF.

In this sample, this clonotype turned up many times. The gene calls are TRBV18 and TRBJ2-1; 10 bases agree with TRBD1. The V segment lost 5 bases and the J segment 8 bases; nucleotides outside the gene matches: 3. CDR3 length equals 13 residues. The germline V gene encodes CDR1 KGHSH and CDR2 LQKENI. The CDR3: CASSVGTGDEQFF. The DNA of the CDR3 is TGTGCCAGCTCAGTAGGGACAGGGGATGAGCAGTTCTTC. Supplemented by reference TRBV18 and TRBJ2-1, the full variable domain reads NAGVMQNPRHLVRRRGQEARLRCSPMKGHSHVYWYRQLPEEGLKFMVYLQKENIIDESGMPKERFSAEFPKEGPSILRIQQVVRGDSAAYFCASSVGTGDEQFFGPGTRLTVL.